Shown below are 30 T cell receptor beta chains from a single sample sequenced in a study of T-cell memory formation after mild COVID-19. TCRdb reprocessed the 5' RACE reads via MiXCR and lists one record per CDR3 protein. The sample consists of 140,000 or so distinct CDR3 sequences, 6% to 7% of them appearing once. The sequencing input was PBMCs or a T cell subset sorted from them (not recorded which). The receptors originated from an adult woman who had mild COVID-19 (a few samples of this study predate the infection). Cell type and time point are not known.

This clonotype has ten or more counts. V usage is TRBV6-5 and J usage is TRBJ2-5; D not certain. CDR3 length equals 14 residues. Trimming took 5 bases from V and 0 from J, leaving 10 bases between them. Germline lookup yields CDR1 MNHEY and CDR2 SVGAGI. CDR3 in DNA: TGTGCCAGCAGTGTGCGAGCGCACCAAGAGACCCAGTACTTC. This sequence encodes CASSVRAHQETQYF.

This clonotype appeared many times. CDR3 bases: TGCGCCAGCAGCTTGGTAGGTAGCGTAAGCTCCTACGAGCAGTACTTC. Protein product: CASSLVGSVSSYEQYF. This chain uses TRBV5-1 with TRBJ2-7; D is perhaps TRBD2 (5 bases). Germline V CDR1 and CDR2: SGHRS, YFSETQ. The V end was cut by 0 bases, the J end by 0 bases, with 13 bases between. The CDR3 totals 16 residues.

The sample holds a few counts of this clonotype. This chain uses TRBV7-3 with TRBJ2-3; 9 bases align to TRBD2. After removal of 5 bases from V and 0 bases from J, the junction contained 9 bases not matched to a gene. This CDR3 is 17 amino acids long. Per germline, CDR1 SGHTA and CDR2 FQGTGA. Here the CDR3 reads CASSNYVTSGSTDTQYF. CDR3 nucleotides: TGTGCCAGCAGCAATTATGTAACTAGCGGGAGCACAGATACGCAGTATTTT.

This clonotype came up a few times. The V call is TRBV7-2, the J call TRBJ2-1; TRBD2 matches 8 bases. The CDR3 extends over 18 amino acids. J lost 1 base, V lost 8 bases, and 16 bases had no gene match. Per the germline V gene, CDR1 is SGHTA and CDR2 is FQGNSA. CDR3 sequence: CASRTRASGQYSYNEQFF. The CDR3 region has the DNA TGTGCCAGCCGGACAAGGGCTAGCGGGCAATATTCCTACAATGAGCAGTTCTTC. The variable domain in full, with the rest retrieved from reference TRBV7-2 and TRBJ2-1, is GAGVSQSPSNKVTEKGKDVELRCDPISGHTALYWYRQSLGQGLEFLIYFQGNSAPDKSGLPSDRFSAERTGGSVSTLTIQRTQQEDSAVYLCASRTRASGQYSYNEQFFGPGTRLTVL.

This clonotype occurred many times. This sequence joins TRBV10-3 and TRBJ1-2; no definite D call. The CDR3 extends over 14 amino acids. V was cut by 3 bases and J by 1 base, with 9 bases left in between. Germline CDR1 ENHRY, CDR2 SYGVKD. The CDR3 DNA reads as TGTGCCATCAGTGAAGGGCAAGATAACTATGGCTACACCTTC. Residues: CAISEGQDNYGYTF.

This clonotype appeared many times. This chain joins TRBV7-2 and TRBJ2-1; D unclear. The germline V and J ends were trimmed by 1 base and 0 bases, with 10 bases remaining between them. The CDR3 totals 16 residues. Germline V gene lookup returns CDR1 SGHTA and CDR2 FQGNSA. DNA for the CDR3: TGTGCCAGCAGCTTAGAGGGCTCCAACTCCTACAATGAGCAGTTCTTC. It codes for CASSLEGSNSYNEQFF.

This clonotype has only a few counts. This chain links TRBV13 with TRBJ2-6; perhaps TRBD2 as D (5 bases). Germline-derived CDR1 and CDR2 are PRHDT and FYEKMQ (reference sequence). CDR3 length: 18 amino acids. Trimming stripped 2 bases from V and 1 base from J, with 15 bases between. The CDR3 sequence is CASSLTGFRGSGANVLTF. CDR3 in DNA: TGTGCCAGCAGCTTAACCGGTTTTCGGGGATCTGGGGCCAACGTCCTGACTTTC.

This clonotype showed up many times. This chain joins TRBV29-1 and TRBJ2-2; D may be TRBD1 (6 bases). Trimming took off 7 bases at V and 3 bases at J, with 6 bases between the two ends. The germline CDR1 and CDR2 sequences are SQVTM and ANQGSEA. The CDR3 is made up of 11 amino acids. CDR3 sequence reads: CSAGDTGELFF. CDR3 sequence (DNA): TGCAGCGCAGGGGACACCGGGGAGCTGTTTTTT.

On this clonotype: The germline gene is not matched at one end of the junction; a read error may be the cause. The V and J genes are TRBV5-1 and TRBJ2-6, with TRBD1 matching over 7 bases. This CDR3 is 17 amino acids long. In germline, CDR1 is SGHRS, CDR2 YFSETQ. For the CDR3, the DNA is TGTGCCAGCAGCTTGCAAGGGGGCAGCTCTGGGGCCAACGTCCTGACTTTC. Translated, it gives CASSLQGGSSGANVLTF. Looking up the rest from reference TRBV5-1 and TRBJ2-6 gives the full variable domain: KAGVTQTPRYLIKTRGQQVTLSCSPISGHRSVSWYQQTPGQGLQFLFEYFSETQRNKGNFPGRFSGRQFSNSRSEMNVSTLELGDSALYLCASSLQGGSSGANVLTFGAGSRLTVL.

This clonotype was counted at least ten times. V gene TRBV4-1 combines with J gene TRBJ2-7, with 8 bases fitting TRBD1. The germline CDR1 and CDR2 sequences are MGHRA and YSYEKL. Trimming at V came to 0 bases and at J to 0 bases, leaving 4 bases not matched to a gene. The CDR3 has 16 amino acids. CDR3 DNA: TGCGCCAGCAGCCAAGAACAGGGGGTCACCTCCTACGAGCAGTACTTC. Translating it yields CASSQEQGVTSYEQYF.

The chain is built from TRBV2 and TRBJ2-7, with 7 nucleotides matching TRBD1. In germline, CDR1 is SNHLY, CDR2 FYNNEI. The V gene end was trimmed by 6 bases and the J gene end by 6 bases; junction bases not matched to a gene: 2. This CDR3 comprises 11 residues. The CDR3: CASSGTVEQYF. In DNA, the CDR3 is TGTGCCAGCAGCGGGACAGTCGAGCAGTACTTC.

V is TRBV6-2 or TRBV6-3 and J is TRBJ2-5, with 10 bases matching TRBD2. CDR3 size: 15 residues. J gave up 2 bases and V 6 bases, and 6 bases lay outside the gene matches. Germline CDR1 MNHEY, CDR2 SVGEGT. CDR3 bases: TGTGCCAGCAGATTAGCGGGAGGCTATCAAGAGACCCAGTACTTC. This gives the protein CASRLAGGYQETQYF.

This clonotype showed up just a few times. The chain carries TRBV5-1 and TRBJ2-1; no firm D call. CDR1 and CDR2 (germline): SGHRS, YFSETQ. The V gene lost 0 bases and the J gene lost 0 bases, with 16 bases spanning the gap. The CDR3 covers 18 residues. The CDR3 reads CASSLEVRRAFSYNEQFF. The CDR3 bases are TGCGCCAGCAGCTTGGAGGTTAGGAGAGCCTTCTCCTACAATGAGCAGTTCTTC.

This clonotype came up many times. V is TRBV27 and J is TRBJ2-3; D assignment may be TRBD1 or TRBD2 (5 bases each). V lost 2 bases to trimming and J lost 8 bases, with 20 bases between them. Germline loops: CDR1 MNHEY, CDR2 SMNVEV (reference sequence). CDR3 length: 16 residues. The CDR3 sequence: CASSLTGPTGISTQYF. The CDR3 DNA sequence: TGTGCCAGCAGTTTAACAGGACCGACGGGGATTAGTACGCAGTATTTT.

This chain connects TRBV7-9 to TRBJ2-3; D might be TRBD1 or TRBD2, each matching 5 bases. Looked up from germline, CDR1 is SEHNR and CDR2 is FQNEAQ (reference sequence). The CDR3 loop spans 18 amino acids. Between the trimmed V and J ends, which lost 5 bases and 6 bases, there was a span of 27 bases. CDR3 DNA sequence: TGTGCCAGCAGCCCCGACTACTACAGTTCAGGGCGGACGGATACGCAGTATTTT. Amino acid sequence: CASSPDYYSSGRTDTQYF. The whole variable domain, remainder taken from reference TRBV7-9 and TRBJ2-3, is DTGVSQNPRHKITKRGQNVTFRCDPISEHNRLYWYRQTLGQGPEFLTYFQNEAQLEKSRLLSDRFSAERPKGSFSTLEIQRTEQGDSAMYLCASSPDYYSSGRTDTQYFGPGTRLTVL.

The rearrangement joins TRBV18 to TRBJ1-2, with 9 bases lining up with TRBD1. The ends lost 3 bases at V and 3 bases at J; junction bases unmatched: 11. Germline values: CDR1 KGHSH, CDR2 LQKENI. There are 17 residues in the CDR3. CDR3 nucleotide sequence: TGTGCCAGCTCACCGGTCACAGGGGGCGCGGGGGACTATGGCTACACCTTC. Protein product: CASSPVTGGAGDYGYTF.

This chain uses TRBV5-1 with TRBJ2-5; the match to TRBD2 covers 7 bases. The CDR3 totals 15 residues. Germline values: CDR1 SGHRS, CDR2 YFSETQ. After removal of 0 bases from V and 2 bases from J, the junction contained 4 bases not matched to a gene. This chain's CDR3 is CASSLVTSRQETQYF. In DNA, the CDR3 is TGCGCCAGCAGCTTGGTGACTAGCCGACAAGAGACCCAGTACTTC. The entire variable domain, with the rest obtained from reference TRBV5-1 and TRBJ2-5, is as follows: KAGVTQTPRYLIKTRGQQVTLSCSPISGHRSVSWYQQTPGQGLQFLFEYFSETQRNKGNFPGRFSGRQFSNSRSEMNVSTLELGDSALYLCASSLVTSRQETQYFGPGTRLLVL.

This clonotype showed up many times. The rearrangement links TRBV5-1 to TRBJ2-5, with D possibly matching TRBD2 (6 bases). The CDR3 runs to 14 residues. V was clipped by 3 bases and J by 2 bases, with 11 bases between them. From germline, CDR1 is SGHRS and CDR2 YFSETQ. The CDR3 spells CASSWWGVQETQYF. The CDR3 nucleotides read TGCGCCAGCAGCTGGTGGGGGGTTCAAGAGACCCAGTACTTC.

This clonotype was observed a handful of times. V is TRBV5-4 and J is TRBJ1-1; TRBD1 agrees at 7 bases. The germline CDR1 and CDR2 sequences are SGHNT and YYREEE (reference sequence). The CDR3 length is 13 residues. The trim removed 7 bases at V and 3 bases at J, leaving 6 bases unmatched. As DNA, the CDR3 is TGTGCCAGCGGAGCCAGGGGGGACACTGAAGCTTTCTTT. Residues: CASGARGDTEAFF. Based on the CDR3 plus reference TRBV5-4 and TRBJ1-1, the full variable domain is ETGVTQSPTHLIKTRGQQVTLRCSSQSGHNTVSWYQQALGQGPQFIFQYYREEENGRGNFPPRFSGLQFPNYSSELNVNALELDDSALYLCASGARGDTEAFFGQGTRLTVV.

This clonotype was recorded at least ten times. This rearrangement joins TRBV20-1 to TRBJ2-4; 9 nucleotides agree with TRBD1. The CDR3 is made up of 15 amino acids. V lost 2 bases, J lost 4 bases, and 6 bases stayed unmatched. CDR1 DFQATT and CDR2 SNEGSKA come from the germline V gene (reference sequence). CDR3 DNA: TGCAGTGCTAGAAAGACCGGGACAGGGAAAAACATTCAGTACTTC. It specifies CSARKTGTGKNIQYF.

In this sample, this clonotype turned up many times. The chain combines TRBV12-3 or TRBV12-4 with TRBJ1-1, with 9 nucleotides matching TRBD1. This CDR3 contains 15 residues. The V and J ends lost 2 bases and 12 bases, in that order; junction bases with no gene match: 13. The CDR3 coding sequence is TGTGCCAGCAGTTTAACAGGGGGCTACCAAGGAGTATCTTTCTTT. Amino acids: CASSLTGGYQGVSFF.

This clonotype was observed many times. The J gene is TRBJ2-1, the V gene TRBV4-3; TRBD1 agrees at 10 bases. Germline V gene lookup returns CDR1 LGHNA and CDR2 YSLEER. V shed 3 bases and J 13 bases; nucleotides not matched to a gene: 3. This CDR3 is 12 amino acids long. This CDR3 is CASSQDRGKQFF. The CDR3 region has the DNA TGCGCCAGCAGCCAGGACAGGGGGAAACAGTTCTTC.

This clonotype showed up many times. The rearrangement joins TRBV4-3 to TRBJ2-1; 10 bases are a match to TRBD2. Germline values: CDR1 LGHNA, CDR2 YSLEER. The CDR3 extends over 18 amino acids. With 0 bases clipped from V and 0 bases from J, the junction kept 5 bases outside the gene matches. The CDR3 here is CASSQDPSGSFSYNEQFF. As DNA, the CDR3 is TGCGCCAGCAGCCAAGATCCTAGCGGGAGTTTCTCCTACAATGAGCAGTTCTTC.

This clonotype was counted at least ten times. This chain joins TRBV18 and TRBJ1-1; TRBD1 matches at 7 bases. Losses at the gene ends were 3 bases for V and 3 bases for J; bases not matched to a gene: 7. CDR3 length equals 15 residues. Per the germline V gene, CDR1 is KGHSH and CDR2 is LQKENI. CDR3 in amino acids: CASSPGQGGYTEAFF. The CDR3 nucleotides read TGTGCCAGCTCACCCGGTCAGGGGGGATACACTGAAGCTTTCTTT.

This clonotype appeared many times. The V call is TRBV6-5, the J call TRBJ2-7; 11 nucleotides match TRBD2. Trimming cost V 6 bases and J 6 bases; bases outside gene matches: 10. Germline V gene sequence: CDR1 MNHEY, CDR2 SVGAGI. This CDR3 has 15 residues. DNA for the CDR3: TGTGCCAGCAGGGCGACGACTAGCGGGAAACGCGAGCAGTACTTC. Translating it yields CASRATTSGKREQYF.

In DNA form, the CDR3 reads TGTGCCAGCATAACGGGCCTCCAAGAGACCCAGTACTTC. This encodes CASITGLQETQYF. V gene TRBV28 combines with J gene TRBJ2-5, with no clear D. Trimming removed 7 bases at V and 1 base at J, with 10 bases between. The CDR3 is 13 residues long. Germline V gene sequence: CDR1 MDHEN, CDR2 SYDVKM.

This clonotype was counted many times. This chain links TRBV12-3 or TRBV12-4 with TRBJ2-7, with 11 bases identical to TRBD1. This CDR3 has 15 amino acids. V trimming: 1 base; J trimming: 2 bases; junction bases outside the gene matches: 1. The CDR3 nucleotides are TGTGCCAGCAGTTTAGGGACAGGGGGCCCCTACGAGCAGTACTTC. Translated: CASSLGTGGPYEQYF.

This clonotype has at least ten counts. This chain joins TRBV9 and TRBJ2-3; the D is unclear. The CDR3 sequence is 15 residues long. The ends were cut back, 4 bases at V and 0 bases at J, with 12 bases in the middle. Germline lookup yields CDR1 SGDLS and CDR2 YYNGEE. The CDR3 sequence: CASSQSPGSTDTQYF. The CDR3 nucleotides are TGTGCCAGCAGCCAGTCCCCCGGCAGCACAGATACGCAGTATTTT.

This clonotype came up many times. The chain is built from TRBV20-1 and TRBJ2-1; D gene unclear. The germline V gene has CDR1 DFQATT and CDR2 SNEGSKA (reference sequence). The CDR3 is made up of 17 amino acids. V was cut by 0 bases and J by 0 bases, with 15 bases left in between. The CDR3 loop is CSARDSSGGFSYNEQFF. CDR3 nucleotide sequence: TGCAGTGCTAGAGATTCCTCCGGCGGCTTCTCCTACAATGAGCAGTTCTTC.

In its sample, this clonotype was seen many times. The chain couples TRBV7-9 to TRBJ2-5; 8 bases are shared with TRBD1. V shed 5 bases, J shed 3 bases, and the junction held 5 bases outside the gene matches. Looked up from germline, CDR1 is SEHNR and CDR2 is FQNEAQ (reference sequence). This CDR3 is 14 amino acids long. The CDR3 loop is CASSPGTGKETQYF. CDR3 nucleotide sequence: TGTGCCAGCAGCCCAGGGACAGGAAAAGAGACCCAGTACTTC.